The clone carrying this T cell receptor beta chain appeared a single time. What it binds is not known. How the authors handled the data: Out-of-frame sequences were removed, leaving some 2 million distinct TCRbeta sequences. Profiling relied on immunoSEQ multiplex PCR, and the TCRdb table lists in-frame clones only, not all of them. V and J calls and clone size are copied from that table; D and trimming were computed from the DNA. The sample comprises around 76,000 clones, just under 80% of which are singletons, and 2% to 3% rests with the top ten. The sample comes from a study of memory CD4+ T cells and cytomegalovirus serostatus. Germline CDR1 SNHLY, CDR2 FYNNEI. The V segment lost 6 bases and the J segment 3 bases; nucleotides outside the gene matches: 8. CDR3 length: 14 amino acids. Whole-study findings and limits: Suggested: most of the CMV-linked TCR signature lies in CD4+ memory cells. CD4+ memory repertoires contained about two fifths of the 164 reported CMV TCRbeta sequences.

The sort gate was single viable CD3+CD4+CD8-CD45RO+ cells for memory CD4+ T cells. Total CD4+ T cells were enriched by CD4 positive selection. The V gene is TRBV2, the J gene TRBJ2-7; 7 nucleotides align to TRBD1. Sequencing was carried out using memory CD4+ T cells from blood. This TCR came from an adult in good health and CMV-seropositive. The CDR3 region is CASRLDRVRYEQYF. The CDR3 region has the DNA TGTGCCAGCAGGCTAGACAGGGTTCGCTACGAGCAGTACTTC. Full variable domain (remainder filled in from reference TRBV2 and TRBJ2-7): EPEVTQTPSHQVTQMGQEVILRCVPISNHLYFYWYRQILGQKVEFLVSFYNNEISEKSEIFDDQFSVERPDGSNFTLKIRSTKLEDSAMYFCASRLDRVRYEQYFGPGTRLTVT.